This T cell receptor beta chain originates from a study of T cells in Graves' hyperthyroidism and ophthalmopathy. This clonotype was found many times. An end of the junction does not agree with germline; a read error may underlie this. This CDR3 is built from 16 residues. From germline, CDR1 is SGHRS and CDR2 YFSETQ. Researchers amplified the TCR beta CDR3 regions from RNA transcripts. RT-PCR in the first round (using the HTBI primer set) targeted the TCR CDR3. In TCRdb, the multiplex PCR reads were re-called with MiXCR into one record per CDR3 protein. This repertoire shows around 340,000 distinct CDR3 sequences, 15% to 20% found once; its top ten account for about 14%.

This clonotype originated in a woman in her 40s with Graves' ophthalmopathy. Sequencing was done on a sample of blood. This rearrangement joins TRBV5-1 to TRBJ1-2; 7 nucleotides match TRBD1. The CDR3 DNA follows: TGCGCCAGCAGCTTGGAGCATCCGGGACAGCCCTATGACTACACCTTC. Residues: CASSLEHPGQPYDYTF.